The sequence of this T cell receptor (beta chain) was determined in a study of blood T cell repertoires in COVID-19. On the study more broadly: Spain, Italy and the United States supplied samples that represented acute and convalescent COVID-19. Nucleic acid was either cDNA or gDNA, and it came from T cells, B-cell-depleted T cells, or PBMCs.

In the original workflow: How many nucleated cells were present was estimated from reference gene primer amplification. Using immunoSEQ multiplex PCR, the repertoire was profiled, and TCRdb retains in-frame clones only, with some absent. V and J calls and clone size are those listed in that table; D and trimming were worked out from the DNA. This table has approximately 60,000 clones, around 84% appearing once. This CDR3 has 15 amino acids. V gave up 7 bases and J gave up 6 bases, with 20 bases separating them. CDR1 LNHDA and CDR2 SQIVND come from the germline V gene (reference sequence). Sequencing was done on a sample of peripheral blood. This TCR was sampled from a man between 65 and 85 years old with active COVID-19. This chain links TRBV19 with TRBJ2-3; D is possibly TRBD2 (6 bases). CDR3 amino acids: CASTKPGERPDTQYF. The CDR3 bases are TGTGCCAGTACTAAACCGGGGGAGAGGCCTGATACGCAGTATTTT.